This T cell receptor (beta chain) is from a study of Ad26.COV2.S vaccination and SARS-CoV-2 variants. As for the study in general: Ad26.COV2.S given intramuscularly, once or twice 56 days apart. Study-wide points: Placebo recipients and vaccine recipients were similar in non-spike TCR breadth.

The assay was immunoSEQ multiplex PCR, and TCRdb's table has in-frame clones only and misses some. This table has 200,000 to 250,000 clones, roughly 90% appearing once. As concerns this clone: Antigen unknown.

Treatment indicated: 15 to 20 received Ad26.COV2.S at low or high dose, single or two shots; roughly five received placebo; per-sample allocation not given. Day 63 after the first injection of vaccine or placebo was the sampling time. The V and J ends lost 6 bases and 14 bases respectively, with 16 bases between them. Germline CDR1 SEHNR, CDR2 FQNEAQ (reference sequence). CDR3 length: 11 amino acids. Sequencing used peripheral blood, obtained in a trial of Ad26.COV2.S vaccine versus placebo. The TCR sequence derives from a person between 18 and 65 years old who received the Ad26.COV2.S COVID-19 vaccine or a placebo. The V call is TRBV7-9, the J call TRBJ1-2; no clear D. This chain's CDR3 is CASSSNLWDTF. The CDR3 DNA reads as TGTGCCAGCAGTTCAAATCTGTGGGATACCTTC.